This T cell receptor beta chain was found in a study of blood T cell repertoires in COVID-19. For the study at large: The analysed material was cDNA or gDNA that came from T cells, B-cell-depleted T cells, or PBMCs.

Followed longitudinally, the Seattle patients had been enrolled during active infection. The assay was immunoSEQ multiplex PCR, and TCRdb's table has in-frame clones only and misses some. The data hold about 200,000 clones, with roughly nine tenths observed a single time. V gave up 7 bases and J gave up 1 base; unmatched junction bases: 8. The CDR3 is 15 amino acids. Germline CDR1 is MDHEN and CDR2 is SYDVKM. The sample comprised peripheral blood. The chain carries TRBV28 and TRBJ2-7; 9 nucleotides line up with TRBD1. The receptor was isolated from a man aged 55 to 69 with COVID-19, enrolled during active disease. The CDR3 DNA reads TGTGCCAGCATCCCCAGCGGGACAGGGTCCTACGAGCAGTACTTC. Its protein product is CASIPSGTGSYEQYF.